The 9 T cell receptor beta chains in this list originate from one sample, sequenced in a study of cytomegalovirus exposure and HLA in healthy donors. Amplification used 60 Vbeta primers and 13 Jbeta primers. Measured with immunoSEQ multiplex PCR; TCRdb has only the in-frame clones, and not every one. Here the sample spans roughly 150,000 clones, 80% to 85% being singletons. Sequencing input: PBMCs. The receptors shown here come from a woman aged 18-29 years in good health and CMV-seronegative.

The chain joins TRBV4-1 to TRBJ1-4, with D perhaps TRBD1 (6 bases). V lost 2 bases, J lost 6 bases, and 19 bases lay in between. The CDR3 covers 17 residues. CDR1 MGHRA and CDR2 YSYEKL come from the germline V gene. CDR3 DNA sequence: TGCGCCAGCAGCCAACCGCGTGGGTCCAGGGGCTATGAAAAACTGTTTTTT. Its translation is CASSQPRGSRGYEKLFF.

The J gene is TRBJ2-5, the V gene TRBV6-5; 8 bases are a match to TRBD2. This CDR3 comprises 16 residues. Germline V gene sequence: CDR1 MNHEY, CDR2 SVGAGI. Losses at the gene ends were 0 bases for V and 5 bases for J; bases not matched to a gene: 8. The CDR3 sequence: CASSYSRGVPPETQYF. CDR3 nucleotides: TGTGCCAGCAGTTACTCGCGGGGGGTGCCCCCGGAGACCCAGTACTTC.

This chain uses TRBV14 with TRBJ1-1; D gene ambiguous. Germline CDR1 SGHDN, CDR2 FVKESK. The CDR3 is 17 residues long. Trimming cost V 3 bases and J 3 bases, with 20 bases left between them. The CDR3 DNA is TGTGCCAGCAGCCACAACGCGGGGAGGTTCTTGGACACTGAAGCTTTCTTT. Translating it yields CASSHNAGRFLDTEAFF.

The chain carries TRBV5-6 and TRBJ2-2; TRBD1 matches 9 bases. The CDR3 loop spans 19 amino acids. Germline V gene sequence: CDR1 SGHDT, CDR2 YYEEEE. Trimming cost V 4 bases and J 0 bases; bases outside gene matches: 13. CDR3 nucleotides: TGTGCCAGCAGCCCTGCTCGGGACAGGGCACGATCGAACACCGGGGAGCTGTTTTTT. Protein product: CASSPARDRARSNTGELFF.

The gene calls are TRBV7-2 and TRBJ1-2, with D unresolved. V lost 4 bases and J lost 4, with 19 bases in between. The CDR3 covers 16 residues. CDR1 is SGHTA, CDR2 FQGNSA, per germline. CDR3 protein: CASSSRHSGPLYGYTF. Written as DNA, the CDR3 is TGTGCCAGCAGCTCGAGACACAGTGGCCCTCTCTATGGCTACACCTTC.

This chain uses TRBV5-4 with TRBJ1-1, with D perhaps TRBD1 (6 bases). This CDR3 has 12 residues. Germline values: CDR1 SGHNT, CDR2 YYREEE (reference sequence). Trimming left V 4 bases short and J 3 bases short, with 7 bases between. CDR3: CASSRGYTEAFF. In DNA form, the CDR3 reads TGTGCCAGCAGCAGGGGGTACACTGAAGCTTTCTTT. The full variable domain, in which reference TRBV5-4 and TRBJ1-1 provide the parts outside the CDR3, is ETGVTQSPTHLIKTRGQQVTLRCSSQSGHNTVSWYQQALGQGPQFIFQYYREEENGRGNFPPRFSGLQFPNYSSELNVNALELDDSALYLCASSRGYTEAFFGQGTRLTVV.

The chain joins TRBV28 to TRBJ2-2, with D perhaps matching TRBD2 (5 bases). Germline CDR1 is MDHEN and CDR2 is SYDVKM. This CDR3 spans 14 amino acids. Trimming pared 3 bases from V and 5 bases from J, leaving 10 bases between. The CDR3 reads CASSLYRRTGELFF. Here the CDR3 DNA reads TGTGCCAGCAGTTTGTACCGGAGGACCGGGGAGCTGTTTTTT.

V gene TRBV14 combines with J gene TRBJ2-3; tentative D call: TRBD1 (5 bases). This CDR3 has 14 amino acids. Germline CDR1 reads SGHDN; CDR2 reads FVKESK. V lost 4 bases to trimming and J lost 5 bases, with 13 bases between them. CDR3 nucleotide sequence: TGTGCCAGCAGCCGACAATTCCAGGGAGATACGCAGTATTTT. Its protein product is CASSRQFQGDTQYF.

The V gene is TRBV11-3, the J gene TRBJ1-2, with 7 positions matching TRBD1. V was pared by 4 bases and J by 5 bases, with 7 bases of the junction left unmatched. This CDR3 has 14 amino acids. Germline V gives CDR1 SGHNT, CDR2 YENEEA. The CDR3 is CASSSYQGGYGYTF. The CDR3 DNA reads as TGTGCCAGCAGCTCTTATCAGGGGGGTTATGGCTACACCTTC.